The 16 T cell receptor beta chains below were found in one sample sequenced in a study of control samples from healthy donors and cancer patients (dated by TCRdb to 2018 to 2021). Receptor amplification or capture employed the immunoSEQ multiplex PCR assay. The source is immuneACCESS, and TCRdb retained only in-frame sequences with V and J called. Part of the clones is not carried over; for the studies checked, unresolved V genes explain less than half of this, and the remainder is unexplained. Within this sample are fewer than 95,000 clones, with 86% of them counted one time only. The ten biggest clones cover 20% to 25% of the sample. Sequenced input: blood. The receptors come from a man aged 25-45 years in good health.

The chain employs TRBV7-8 and TRBJ2-1; D ambiguous. V was cut by 1 base and J by 10 bases, with 11 bases left in between. Germline loops: CDR1 SGHVS, CDR2 FQNEAQ. This CDR3 contains 13 residues. The CDR3 loop is CASSLGPSQEQFF. The CDR3 nucleotides are TGTGCCAGCAGCTTAGGGCCATCCCAAGAGCAGTTCTTC.

V is TRBV3-1 (or the pseudogene TRBV3-2) and J is TRBJ2-5, with TRBD1 matching over 7 bases. From germline, CDR1 is LGHDT and CDR2 YNNKEL (reference sequence). The CDR3 contains 14 residues. With V trimmed by 2 bases and J by 5 bases, 5 bases remained unmatched. In DNA form, the CDR3 reads TGTGCCAGCAGCCAAAGGTTGGACAGGGAGACCCAGTACTTC. Translation: CASSQRLDRETQYF.

This clone came up once. V and J are TRBV5-6 and TRBJ2-7; 9 positions match TRBD1. Germline V gene data show CDR1 as SGHDT and CDR2 as YYEEEE. The V segment lost 3 bases and the J segment 2 bases; nucleotides outside the gene matches: 3. The CDR3 extends over 14 amino acids. CDR3 nucleotide sequence: TGTGCCAGCAGCTCTACAGGGGGCGCCTACGAGCAGTACTTC. Translation gives CASSSTGGAYEQYF.

This chain uses TRBV2 with TRBJ1-1; D is undetermined. V shed 4 bases and J shed 1 base, with 7 bases lying between them. The CDR3 sequence is 13 residues long. Germline V gene sequence: CDR1 SNHLY, CDR2 FYNNEI. DNA of the CDR3: TGTGCCAGCAGTGGAGAGGGGAACACTGAAGCTTTCTTT. This codes for CASSGEGNTEAFF.

This rearrangement joins TRBV5-1 to TRBJ1-2; the D is unclear. This CDR3 comprises 12 residues. V was pared by 4 bases and J by 4 bases, with 8 bases between. Germline CDR1 is SGHRS and CDR2 is YFSETQ. In nucleotides, the CDR3 is TGCGCCAGCAGCCCGACAAGCTATGGCTACACCTTC. Encoded protein: CASSPTSYGYTF.

This clone was detected a few times. The chain links TRBV7-2 to TRBJ2-2, with 7 bases identical to TRBD2. Germline trimming cut 1 base from V and 8 bases from J; bases unmatched to any gene: 4. The CDR3 is 14 residues long. CDR1 and CDR2 from the germline V gene are SGHTA and FQGNSA. In DNA, the CDR3 is TGTGCCAGCAGCTTAGGCGGGGGTTGGGGGGAGCTGTTTTTT. It encodes CASSLGGGWGELFF.

J is TRBJ2-7 and V is TRBV9; TRBD2 matches at 11 bases. J was trimmed by 3 bases and V by 0 bases; bases with no gene match: 5. The germline CDR1 and CDR2 sequences are SGDLS and YYNGEE. This CDR3 is 16 amino acids long. The CDR3 region is CASSVGGTSGYYEQYF. The DNA for the CDR3 is TGTGCCAGCAGCGTAGGGGGGACTAGCGGATACTACGAGCAGTACTTC.

The chain employs TRBV7-2 and TRBJ2-1; a possible D gene is TRBD1 (6 bases). This CDR3 contains 17 residues. Between the trimmed V and J ends, which lost 2 bases and 5 bases, there was a span of 19 bases. Germline loops: CDR1 SGHTA, CDR2 FQGNSA. The CDR3 DNA is TGTGCCAGCAGCTTACAATTTTGGTCAGGGGCAGACAATGAGCAGTTCTTC. Amino acids: CASSLQFWSGADNEQFF. Combining the CDR3 with reference TRBV7-2 and TRBJ2-1 gives the whole variable domain GAGVSQSPSNKVTEKGKDVELRCDPISGHTALYWYRQSLGQGLEFLIYFQGNSAPDKSGLPSDRFSAERTGGSVSTLTIQRTQQEDSAVYLCASSLQFWSGADNEQFFGPGTRLTVL.

V gene TRBV6-5 combines with J gene TRBJ1-4; D gene unclear. Looked up from germline, CDR1 is MNHEY and CDR2 is SVGAGI. The CDR3 runs to 12 residues. The ends were cut back, 6 bases at V and 0 bases at J, with 2 bases in the middle. CDR3 region: CASRSTNEKLFF. Written as DNA, the CDR3 is TGTGCCAGCAGATCAACTAATGAAAAACTGTTTTTT.

The chain uses TRBV30 and TRBJ2-7, with D perhaps being TRBD1 or TRBD2 (6 bases each). V was pared by 5 bases and J by 4 bases, with 18 bases between. CDR3 length: 14 residues. Germline V gene lookup returns CDR1 GTSNPN and CDR2 SVGIG (reference sequence). CDR3 loop: CAWALGGGQYEQYF. The CDR3 DNA is TGTGCCTGGGCCCTAGGAGGGGGGCAGTACGAGCAGTACTTC.

The chain links TRBV12-3 or TRBV12-4 to TRBJ1-3, with D unclear. V gave up 7 bases and J gave up 0 bases, with 7 bases separating them. CDR3 length: 13 residues. CDR3 DNA sequence: TGTGCCAGCACCGAGGGCTCTGGAAACACCATATATTTT. Protein sequence: CASTEGSGNTIYF.

The chain joins TRBV29-1 to TRBJ1-2, with a tentative D call TRBD1 (6 bases). There are 11 residues in the CDR3. Germline V gene lookup returns CDR1 SQVTM and CDR2 ANQGSEA. The CDR3 is CTTEGGGGYTF. The CDR3 region has the DNA TGCACCACCGAGGGGGGAGGTGGCTACACCTTC.

The J gene is TRBJ1-1, the V gene TRBV6-5; tentative D call: TRBD1 (6 bases). CDR1 is MNHEY and CDR2 is SVGAGI in the germline V gene. Trimming cost V 0 bases and J 6 bases, with 8 bases left between them. The CDR3 has 13 residues. The CDR3 bases are TGTGCCAGCAGTTACTCGACAGGTCCTGAAGCTTTCTTT. Translating it yields CASSYSTGPEAFF.

The chain recombines TRBV7-3 with TRBJ2-1; 9 bases agree with TRBD1. CDR3 length equals 15 residues. After removal of 1 base from V and 8 bases from J, the junction contained 6 bases not matched to a gene. Germline-derived CDR1 and CDR2 are SGHTA and FQGTGA. The CDR3 sequence is CASSLKGQGSHEQFF. The CDR3 coding sequence is TGTGCCAGCAGCTTAAAGGGACAGGGTTCCCATGAGCAGTTCTTC.

This chain joins TRBV15 and TRBJ2-1, with 8 positions matching TRBD1. V shed 1 base and J 2 bases; nucleotides not matched to a gene: 4. Germline CDR1 is LNHNV and CDR2 is YYDKDF (reference sequence). CDR3 length: 16 residues. Here the CDR3 reads CATSRAQGGAYNEQFF. The DNA for the CDR3 is TGTGCCACCAGCAGAGCACAGGGGGGCGCCTACAATGAGCAGTTCTTC.

The CDR3, as DNA: TGCGCCAGCAGCTTGACTTGGGGGGTCAACACTGAAGCTTTCTTT. It is translated as CASSLTWGVNTEAFF. The chain has TRBV5-1 and TRBJ1-1; TRBD1 might be the D (5 bases). The length of the CDR3 is 15 residues. Germline CDR1 and CDR2: SGHRS and YFSETQ. Trimming cost V 1 base and J 2 bases, with 12 bases left between them.